The 14 T cell receptor beta chains presented below share a single source sample, sequenced in a study of radiotherapy plus CTLA-4 blockade in lung cancer. The data were produced by immunoSEQ multiplex PCR, yet TCRdb's version contains in-frame clones alone and is incomplete. Counted here are approximately 99,000 clones, around 88% occurring once; the ten biggest clones make up 4.5% to 5%. The source was peripheral blood, collected from a patient treated with radiotherapy plus ipilimumab. These receptors all stem from a human donor with non-small cell lung cancer that progressed on radiotherapy plus ipilimumab.

The V gene is TRBV27, the J gene TRBJ1-5, with 8 nucleotides matching TRBD1. The CDR3 sequence is 16 residues long. CDR1 is MNHEY, CDR2 SMNVEV, per germline (reference sequence). V was pared by 4 bases and J by 7 bases, with 12 bases of the junction left unmatched. CDR3 in DNA: TGTGCCAGCAGTTCCCACTTCAGGGGGCTCGGGCAGCCCCAGCATTTT. It specifies CASSSHFRGLGQPQHF.

V and J are TRBV10-3 and TRBJ1-1; 7 bases agree with TRBD1. V dropped 4 bases and J dropped 4; count of bases not matched to a gene: 3. The CDR3 loop spans 13 amino acids. Germline V gene data show CDR1 as ENHRY and CDR2 as SYGVKD. CDR3 sequence: CAISGNRGTEAFF. The CDR3 DNA reads as TGTGCCATCAGTGGTAACAGGGGCACTGAAGCTTTCTTT.

The CDR3 is CASSVAPTVSQETQYF. DNA of the CDR3: TGTGCCAGCAGCGTAGCCCCGACGGTATCCCAAGAGACCCAGTACTTC. This chain connects TRBV9 to TRBJ2-5; D not certain. CDR1 and CDR2 (germline): SGDLS, YYNGEE. The length of the CDR3 is 16 residues. Trimming pared 0 bases from V and 1 base from J, leaving 13 bases between.

The chain uses TRBV5-1 and TRBJ2-7; possibly TRBD2 for D (6 bases). V was shortened by 7 bases and J by 6 bases, with 17 bases between the two germline ends. Germline lookup yields CDR1 SGHRS and CDR2 YFSETQ. The CDR3 spans 13 residues. This CDR3 is CASYRDSRGEQYF. The DNA of the CDR3 is TGCGCCAGCTACCGGGACTCGCGAGGCGAGCAGTACTTC.

This clone was seen more than once but under ten times. This chain links TRBV19 with TRBJ1-2, with D possibly TRBD1 on 6 matching bases. Germline V gene lookup returns CDR1 LNHDA and CDR2 SQIVND (reference sequence). V lost 10 bases and J lost 8, with 29 bases in between. This CDR3 contains 16 residues. The CDR3 region is CATHPGHLTAGGGYTF. Here the CDR3 DNA reads TGTGCCACACACCCGGGGCACCTTACAGCCGGGGGCGGCTACACCTTC.

V is TRBV11-2 and J is TRBJ2-2; TRBD2 might be the D (6 bases). CDR3 length: 15 amino acids. V was clipped by 2 bases and J by 5 bases, with 12 bases between them. The V gene's germline CDR1 is SGHAT and CDR2 FQNNGV. The CDR3 protein is CASSLFDGGTGELFF. As DNA, the CDR3 is TGTGCCAGCAGCTTATTTGACGGGGGAACCGGGGAGCTGTTTTTT.

The chain links TRBV2 to TRBJ2-1; D is uncertain. V gave up 7 bases and J gave up 8 bases, with 12 bases separating them. Germline CDR1 is SNHLY and CDR2 is FYNNEI. This CDR3 contains 12 residues. CDR3 nucleotide sequence: TGTGCCAGCACCGTGGAGAGTGATGAGCAGTTCTTC. Translating gives CASTVESDEQFF.

This sequence joins TRBV2 and TRBJ2-2, with TRBD2 as a possible D gene (5 bases). The CDR3 is 14 residues long. The V gene's germline CDR1 is SNHLY and CDR2 FYNNEI. V was cut by 10 bases and J by 0 bases, with 12 bases left in between. This CDR3 reads CATQDFTNTGELFF. The CDR3 DNA sequence: TGTGCCACCCAGGACTTCACGAACACCGGGGAGCTGTTTTTT.

This chain uses TRBV4-2 with TRBJ2-3, with TRBD1 as a possible D gene (6 bases). V shed 1 base and J shed 3 bases, with 11 bases lying between them. Germline CDR1 and CDR2: LGHNA and YNFKEQ. The CDR3 runs 15 residues. The CDR3 nucleotides read TGTGCCAGCAGCCAAGCACAGGGCGGAACAGATACGCAGTATTTT. This sequence encodes CASSQAQGGTDTQYF.

The V and J genes are TRBV19 and TRBJ2-7, with 7 bases matching TRBD1. CDR1 and CDR2 from the germline V gene are LNHDA and SQIVND (reference sequence). CDR3 size: 15 residues. The J segment lost 2 bases and the V segment lost 4 bases, leaving 8 bases of the junction unmatched. The CDR3: CASSSLTGFPYEQYF. DNA of the CDR3: TGTGCCAGTAGTAGCCTGACAGGGTTCCCCTACGAGCAGTACTTC.

The chain uses TRBV19 and TRBJ1-3; TRBD1 might be the D (6 bases). Per the germline V gene, CDR1 is LNHDA and CDR2 is SQIVND (reference sequence). CDR3 length: 16 residues. V shed 7 bases and J shed 2 bases, with 18 bases lying between them. The CDR3 here is CASNAPGDPAGNTIYF. Here the CDR3 DNA reads TGTGCCAGTAATGCTCCAGGGGATCCTGCTGGAAACACCATATATTTT. Drawing the rest from reference TRBV19 and TRBJ1-3, the complete variable domain is DGGITQSPKYLFRKEGQNVTLSCEQNLNHDAMYWYRQDPGQGLRLIYYSQIVNDFQKGDIAEGYSVSREKKESFPLTVTSAQKNPTAFYLCASNAPGDPAGNTIYFGEGSWLTVV.

The chain has TRBV18 and TRBJ2-2, with D perhaps matching TRBD1 (5 bases). Germline CDR1 KGHSH, CDR2 LQKENI. This CDR3 has 15 amino acids. V lost 8 bases and J lost 7, with 20 bases in between. This CDR3 reads CASQSSGLRDGELFF. CDR3 nucleotide sequence: TGTGCCAGCCAATCCTCAGGCCTCAGGGACGGGGAGCTGTTTTTT.

J is TRBJ2-5 and V is TRBV10-3, with D maybe TRBD1 (6 bases). Between the trimmed V and J ends, which lost 6 bases and 4 bases, there was a span of 18 bases. The germline CDR1 and CDR2 sequences are ENHRY and SYGVKD. CDR3 length equals 15 residues. The CDR3 coding sequence is TGTGCCATCAGGGGGGCCGGGGAAGGTAGAGAGACCCAGTACTTC. Translation: CAIRGAGEGRETQYF.

The CDR3 is CASSQETGGAGGYTF. The CDR3 DNA sequence: TGCGCCAGCAGCCAAGAAACAGGGGGCGCCGGTGGCTACACCTTC. The rearrangement uses TRBV4-1 and TRBJ1-2, with TRBD1 identical over 9 bases. The germline gives CDR1 MGHRA, CDR2 YSYEKL. J gave up 7 bases and V 0 bases, and 6 bases lay outside the gene matches. The CDR3 runs to 15 residues.